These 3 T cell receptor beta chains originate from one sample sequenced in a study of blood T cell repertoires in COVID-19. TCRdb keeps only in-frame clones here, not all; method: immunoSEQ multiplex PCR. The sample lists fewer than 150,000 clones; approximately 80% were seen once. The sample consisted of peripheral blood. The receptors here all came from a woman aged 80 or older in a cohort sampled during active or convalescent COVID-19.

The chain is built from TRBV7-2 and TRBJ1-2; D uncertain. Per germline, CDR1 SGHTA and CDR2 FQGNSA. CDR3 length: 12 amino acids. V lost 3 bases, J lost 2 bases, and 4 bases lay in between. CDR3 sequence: CASSLTNYGYTF. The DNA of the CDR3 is TGTGCCAGCAGCTTGACAAACTATGGCTACACCTTC.

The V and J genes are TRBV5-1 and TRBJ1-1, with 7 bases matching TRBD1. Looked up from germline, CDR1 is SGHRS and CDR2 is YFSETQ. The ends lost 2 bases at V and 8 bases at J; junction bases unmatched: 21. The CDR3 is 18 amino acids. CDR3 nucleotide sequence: TGCGCCAGCAGCTTCCTCGCGACAACCGGGACAGTGGCCGGGGAAGCTTTCTTT. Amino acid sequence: CASSFLATTGTVAGEAFF.

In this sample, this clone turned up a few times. The CDR3 sequence: CASSYLRASGGNEQYF. CDR3 DNA: TGTGCCAGCAGTTACCTCCGGGCTAGCGGGGGTAACGAGCAGTACTTC. The J gene is TRBJ2-7, the V gene TRBV6-5, with 10 bases matching TRBD2. Germline CDR1 MNHEY, CDR2 SVGAGI. The ends lost 2 bases at V and 5 bases at J; junction bases unmatched: 9. The CDR3 covers 16 residues.